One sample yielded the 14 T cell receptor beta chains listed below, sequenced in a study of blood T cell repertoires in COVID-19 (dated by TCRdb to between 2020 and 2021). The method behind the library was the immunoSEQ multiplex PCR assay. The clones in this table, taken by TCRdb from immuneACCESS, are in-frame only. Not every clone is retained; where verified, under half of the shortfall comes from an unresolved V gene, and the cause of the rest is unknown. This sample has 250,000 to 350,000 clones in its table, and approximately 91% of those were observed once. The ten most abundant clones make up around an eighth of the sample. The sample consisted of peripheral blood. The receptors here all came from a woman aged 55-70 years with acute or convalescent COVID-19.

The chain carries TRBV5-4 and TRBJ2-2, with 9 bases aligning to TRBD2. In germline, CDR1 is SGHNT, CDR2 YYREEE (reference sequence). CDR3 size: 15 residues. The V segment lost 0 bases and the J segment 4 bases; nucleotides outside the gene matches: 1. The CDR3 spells CASSLVSGGTGELFF. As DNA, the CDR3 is TGTGCCAGCAGCTTGGTTAGCGGGGGCACCGGGGAGCTGTTTTTT.

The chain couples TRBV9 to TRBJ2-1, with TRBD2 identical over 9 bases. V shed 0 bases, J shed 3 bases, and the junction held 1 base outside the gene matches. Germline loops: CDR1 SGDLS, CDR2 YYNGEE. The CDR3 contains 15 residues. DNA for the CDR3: TGTGCCAGCAGCGTAGCTAGCGGGGTCTACAATGAGCAGTTCTTC. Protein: CASSVASGVYNEQFF.

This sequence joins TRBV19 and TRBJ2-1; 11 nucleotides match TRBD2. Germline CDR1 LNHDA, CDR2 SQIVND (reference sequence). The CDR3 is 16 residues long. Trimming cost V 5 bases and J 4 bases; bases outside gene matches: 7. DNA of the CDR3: TGTGCCAGTAGTCCGTTAGCGGGAGGGGGGTACAATGAGCAGTTCTTC. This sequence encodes CASSPLAGGGYNEQFF. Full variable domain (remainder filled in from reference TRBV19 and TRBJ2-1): DGGITQSPKYLFRKEGQNVTLSCEQNLNHDAMYWYRQDPGQGLRLIYYSQIVNDFQKGDIAEGYSVSREKKESFPLTVTSAQKNPTAFYLCASSPLAGGGYNEQFFGPGTRLTVL.

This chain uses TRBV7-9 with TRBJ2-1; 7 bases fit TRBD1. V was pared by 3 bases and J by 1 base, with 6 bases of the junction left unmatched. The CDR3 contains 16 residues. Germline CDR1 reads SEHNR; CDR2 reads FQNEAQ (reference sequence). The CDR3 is CASSFRTGDSYNEQFF. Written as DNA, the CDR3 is TGTGCCAGCAGCTTCCGGACAGGCGATTCCTACAATGAGCAGTTCTTC.

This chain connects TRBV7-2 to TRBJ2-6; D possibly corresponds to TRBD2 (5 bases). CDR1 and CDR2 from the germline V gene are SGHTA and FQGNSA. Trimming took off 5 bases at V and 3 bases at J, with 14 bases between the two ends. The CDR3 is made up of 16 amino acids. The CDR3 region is CASSPVSGIGANVLTF. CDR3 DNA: TGTGCCAGCAGCCCGGTCTCGGGAATTGGGGCCAACGTCCTGACTTTC.

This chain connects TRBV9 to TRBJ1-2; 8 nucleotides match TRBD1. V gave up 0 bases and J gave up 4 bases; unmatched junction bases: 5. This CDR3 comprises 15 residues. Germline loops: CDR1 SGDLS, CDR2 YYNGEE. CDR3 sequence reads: CASSVGDRGIYGYTF. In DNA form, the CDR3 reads TGTGCCAGCAGCGTAGGAGACAGGGGAATCTATGGCTACACCTTC.

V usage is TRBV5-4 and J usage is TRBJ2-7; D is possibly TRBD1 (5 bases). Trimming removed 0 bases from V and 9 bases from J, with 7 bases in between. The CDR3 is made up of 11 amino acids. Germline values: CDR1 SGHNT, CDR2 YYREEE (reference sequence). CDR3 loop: CASSLGGPQYF. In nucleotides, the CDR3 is TGTGCCAGCAGCTTGGGGGGCCCGCAGTACTTC.

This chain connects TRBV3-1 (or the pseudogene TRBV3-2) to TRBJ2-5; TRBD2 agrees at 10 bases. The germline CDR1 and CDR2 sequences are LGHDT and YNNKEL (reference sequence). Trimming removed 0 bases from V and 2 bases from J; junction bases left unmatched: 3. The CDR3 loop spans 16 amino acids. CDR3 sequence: CASSQEWTSGQETQYF. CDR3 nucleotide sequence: TGTGCCAGCAGCCAAGAATGGACTAGCGGTCAAGAGACCCAGTACTTC.

Written as DNA, the CDR3 is TGTGCCAGCAGTCCAAGCCCCATCTACGAGCAGTACTTC. Translated, it gives CASSPSPIYEQYF. The chain joins TRBV28 to TRBJ2-7, with unresolved D. The length of the CDR3 is 13 residues. Trimming stripped 5 bases from V and 3 bases from J, with 11 bases between. Germline CDR1 is MDHEN and CDR2 is SYDVKM.

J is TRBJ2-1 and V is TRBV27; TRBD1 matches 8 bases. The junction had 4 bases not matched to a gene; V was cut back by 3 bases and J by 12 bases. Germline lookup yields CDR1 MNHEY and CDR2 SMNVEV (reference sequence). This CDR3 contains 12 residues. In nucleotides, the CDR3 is TGTGCCAGCAGTTTTACCGGGACAGGGCAGTTCTTC. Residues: CASSFTGTGQFF.

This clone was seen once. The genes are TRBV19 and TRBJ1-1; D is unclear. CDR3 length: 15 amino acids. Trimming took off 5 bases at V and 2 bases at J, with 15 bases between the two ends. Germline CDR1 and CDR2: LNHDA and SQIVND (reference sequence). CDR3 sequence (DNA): TGTGCCAGTAGTTTTGCCCGGCGGTCAAACACTGAAGCTTTCTTT. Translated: CASSFARRSNTEAFF.

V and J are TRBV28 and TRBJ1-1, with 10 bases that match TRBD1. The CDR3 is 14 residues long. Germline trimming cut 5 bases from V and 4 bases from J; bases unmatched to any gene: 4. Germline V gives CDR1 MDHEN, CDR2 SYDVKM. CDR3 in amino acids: CASSPTGGFTEAFF. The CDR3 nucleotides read TGTGCCAGCAGTCCGACAGGGGGCTTCACTGAAGCTTTCTTT. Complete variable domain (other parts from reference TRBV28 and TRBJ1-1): DVKVTQSSRYLVKRTGEKVFLECVQDMDHENMFWYRQDPGLGLRLIYFSYDVKMKEKGDIPEGYSVSREKKERFSLILESASTNQTSMYLCASSPTGGFTEAFFGQGTRLTVV.

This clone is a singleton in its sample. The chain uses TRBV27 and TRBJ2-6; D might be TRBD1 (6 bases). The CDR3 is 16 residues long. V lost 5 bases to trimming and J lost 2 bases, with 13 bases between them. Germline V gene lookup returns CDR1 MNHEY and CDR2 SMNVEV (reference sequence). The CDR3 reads CASSLRTGTGANVLTF. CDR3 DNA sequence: TGTGCCAGCAGTCTTAGAACAGGGACTGGGGCCAACGTCCTGACTTTC.

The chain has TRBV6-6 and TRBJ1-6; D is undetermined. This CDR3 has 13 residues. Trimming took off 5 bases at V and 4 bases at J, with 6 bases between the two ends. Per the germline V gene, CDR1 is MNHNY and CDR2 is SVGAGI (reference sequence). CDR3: CASSRLYNSPLHF. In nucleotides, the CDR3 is TGTGCCAGCAGTCGACTGTATAATTCACCCCTCCACTTT.